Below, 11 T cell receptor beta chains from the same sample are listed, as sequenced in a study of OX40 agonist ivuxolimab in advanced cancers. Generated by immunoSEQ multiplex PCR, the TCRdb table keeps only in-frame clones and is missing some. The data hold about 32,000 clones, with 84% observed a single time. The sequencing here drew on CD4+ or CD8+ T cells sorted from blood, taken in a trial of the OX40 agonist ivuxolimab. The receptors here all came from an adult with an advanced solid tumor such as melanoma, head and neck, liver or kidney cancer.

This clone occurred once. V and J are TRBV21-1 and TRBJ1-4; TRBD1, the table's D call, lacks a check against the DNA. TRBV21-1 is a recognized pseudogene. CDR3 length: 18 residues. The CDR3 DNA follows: TGTGCCAGCAGCAATGATACGGGACAGGGAATGGACCAGGAAAAACTGTTTTTT. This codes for CASSNDTGQGMDQEKLFF.

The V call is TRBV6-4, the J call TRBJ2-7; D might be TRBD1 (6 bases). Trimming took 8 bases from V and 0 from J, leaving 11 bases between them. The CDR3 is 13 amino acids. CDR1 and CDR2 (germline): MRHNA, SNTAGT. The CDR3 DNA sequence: TGTGCCAGCCCCAGGGGTGGCTCCTACGAGCAGTACTTC. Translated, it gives CASPRGGSYEQYF.

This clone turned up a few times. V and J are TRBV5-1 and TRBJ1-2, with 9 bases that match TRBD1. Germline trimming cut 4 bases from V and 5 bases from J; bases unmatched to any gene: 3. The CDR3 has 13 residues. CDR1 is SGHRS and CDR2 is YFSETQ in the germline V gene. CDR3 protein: CASSPGQGYGYTF. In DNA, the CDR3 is TGCGCCAGCAGCCCCGGACAGGGGTATGGCTACACCTTC.

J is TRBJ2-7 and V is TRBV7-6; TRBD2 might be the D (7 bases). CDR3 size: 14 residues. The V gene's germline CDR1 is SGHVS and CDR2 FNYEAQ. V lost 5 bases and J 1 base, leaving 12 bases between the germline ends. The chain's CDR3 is CASSLGGASYEQYF. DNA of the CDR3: TGTGCCAGCAGCCTAGGGGGGGCTTCCTACGAGCAGTACTTC.

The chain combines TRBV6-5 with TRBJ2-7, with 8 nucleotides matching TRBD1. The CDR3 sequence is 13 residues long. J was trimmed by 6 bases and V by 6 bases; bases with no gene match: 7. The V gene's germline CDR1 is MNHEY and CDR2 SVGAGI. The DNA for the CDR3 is TGTGCCAGCAGATTTCGACAGGGGATCGAGCAGTACTTC. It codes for CASRFRQGIEQYF.

CDR3 loop: CASSLADFPSGYF. CDR3 bases: TGTGCCAGCAGCTTAGCGGATTTCCCGTCGGGATACTTC. The chain links TRBV7-9 to TRBJ2-5; maybe TRBD2 (5 bases). The CDR3 length is 13 residues. The germline V gene encodes CDR1 SEHNR and CDR2 FQNEAQ (reference sequence). Trimming left V 0 bases short and J 14 bases short, with 16 bases between. The full variable domain, completed using reference TRBV7-9 and TRBJ2-5, is DTGVSQNPRHKITKRGQNVTFRCDPISEHNRLYWYRQTLGQGPEFLTYFQNEAQLEKSRLLSDRFSAERPKGSFSTLEIQRTEQGDSAMYLCASSLADFPSGYFGPGTRLLVL.

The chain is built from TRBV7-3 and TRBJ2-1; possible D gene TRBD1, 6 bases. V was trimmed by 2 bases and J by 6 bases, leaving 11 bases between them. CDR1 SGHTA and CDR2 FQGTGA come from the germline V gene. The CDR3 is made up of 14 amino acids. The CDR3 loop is CASSLPDSLNEQFF. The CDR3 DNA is TGTGCCAGCAGCTTACCGGACAGTCTCAATGAGCAGTTCTTC.

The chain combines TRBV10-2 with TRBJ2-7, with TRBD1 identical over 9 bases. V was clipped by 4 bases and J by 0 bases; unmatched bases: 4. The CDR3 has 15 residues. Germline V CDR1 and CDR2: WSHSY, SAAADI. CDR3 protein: CASSGGTGFSYEQYF. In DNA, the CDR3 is TGCGCCAGCAGTGGCGGGACAGGGTTCTCCTACGAGCAGTACTTC.

The CDR3 nucleotides read TGTGCCGCCGGGAGGGATCAAGGGAGTGAGACCCAGTACTTC. Its protein product is CAAGRDQGSETQYF. This sequence joins TRBV28 and TRBJ2-5; 8 bases fit TRBD2. V dropped 11 bases and J dropped 5; count of bases not matched to a gene: 13. The V gene's germline CDR1 is MDHEN and CDR2 SYDVKM. The CDR3 contains 14 residues.

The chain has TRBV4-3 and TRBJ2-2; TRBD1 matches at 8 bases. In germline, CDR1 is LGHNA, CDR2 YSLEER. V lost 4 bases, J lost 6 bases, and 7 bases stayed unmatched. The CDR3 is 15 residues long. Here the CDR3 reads CASSPRGQGAGELFF. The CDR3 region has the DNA TGCGCCAGCAGCCCAAGAGGACAGGGTGCCGGGGAGCTGTTTTTT.

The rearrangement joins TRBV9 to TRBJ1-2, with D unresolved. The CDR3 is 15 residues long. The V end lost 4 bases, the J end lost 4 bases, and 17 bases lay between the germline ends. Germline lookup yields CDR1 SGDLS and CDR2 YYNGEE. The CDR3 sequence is CASSPFVGEAYGYTF. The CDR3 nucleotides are TGTGCCAGCAGCCCCTTCGTAGGCGAGGCCTATGGCTACACCTTC.